By sample share, the clone carrying this TCR beta chain is medium-sized (0.01 to 0.1%). Antigen specificity is unknown. Germline V gene sequence: CDR1 MNHNS, CDR2 SASEGT. The CDR3 is 15 amino acids. Trimming left V 3 bases short and J 2 bases short, with 8 bases between. Per the original methods: Across clinicopathological groups, CDR3 differences served as the basis for building a distant-metastasis classifier for papillary thyroid cancer. TCRdb re-called the PCR reads with MiXCR. The V and J calls come from TCRdb's annotation, not from the publication. The sample yields fewer than 35,000 clones, roughly 19% seen once. The data originate from a study of metastatic and nonmetastatic thyroid tumors. Overall study context: Across peripheral blood and tumor or nodule tissue samples taken from malignant and benign thyroid patients, the repertoires were compared with one another. Study-wide points: It was reported that TCR beta diversity was significantly higher in malignant thyroid tumors than benign nodules, in blood and tumor.

Patients had received no treatment of any kind before thyroid surgery. The sequencing input was blood. The genes are TRBV6-1 and TRBJ2-6; D possibly uses TRBD1 or TRBD2 (5 bases each). This receptor was obtained from a male donor with papillary thyroid cancer or a benign thyroid nodule (not recorded which). Some clones in this sample may be carry-over from other donors' samples. CDR3 DNA sequence: TGTGCCAGCAGTGATAGAGGGGCTGGGGCCAACGTCCTGACTTTC. This codes for CASSDRGAGANVLTF.